The clone carrying this T cell receptor (beta chain) turned up a few times. The CDR3 is 17 amino acids. With 4 bases clipped from V and 4 bases from J, the junction kept 12 bases outside the gene matches. Per the germline V gene, CDR1 is LGHDT and CDR2 is YNNKEL (reference sequence). How the authors handled the data: Amplification of reference gene primers provided the estimated nucleated cell counts. The method was immunoSEQ multiplex PCR; TCRdb's version includes in-frame clones alone and lacks a portion of them. V and J calls and clone size are as listed in that table; D and trimming were resolved from the DNA. The sample shows about 140,000 clones, around 79% of them seen only once. These data are taken from a study of blood T cell repertoires in COVID-19. Study at large: PBMCs, B-cell-depleted T cells, or T cells were the source of the cDNA or gDNA that made up the material.

Cohort assignment relied on participant-reported clinical history. The chain has TRBV3-1 (or the pseudogene TRBV3-2) and TRBJ2-1; TRBD1 agrees at 8 bases. This clonotype was sampled from a woman between 50 and 59 years old who had recovered from COVID-19. The sequencing sample was made of PBMCs or T cells enriched from blood (not recorded which). This CDR3 reads CASSLGQGRWLYNEQFF. As DNA, the CDR3 is TGTGCCAGCAGCCTCGGACAGGGCCGCTGGCTTTACAATGAGCAGTTCTTC.